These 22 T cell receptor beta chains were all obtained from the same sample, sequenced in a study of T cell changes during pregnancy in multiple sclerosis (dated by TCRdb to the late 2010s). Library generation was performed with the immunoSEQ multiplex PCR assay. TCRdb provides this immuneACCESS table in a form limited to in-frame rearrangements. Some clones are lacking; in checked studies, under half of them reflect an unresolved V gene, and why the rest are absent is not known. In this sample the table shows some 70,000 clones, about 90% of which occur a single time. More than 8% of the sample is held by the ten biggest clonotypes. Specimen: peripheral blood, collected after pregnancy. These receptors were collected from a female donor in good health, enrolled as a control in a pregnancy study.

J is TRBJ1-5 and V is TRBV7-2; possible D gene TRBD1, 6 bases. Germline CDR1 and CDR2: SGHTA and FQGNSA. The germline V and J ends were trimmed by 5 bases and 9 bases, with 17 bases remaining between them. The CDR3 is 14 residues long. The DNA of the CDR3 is TGTGCCAGCAGCCGCGGGGGGGGCTCGTGGCCCCAGCATTTT. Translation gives CASSRGGGSWPQHF.

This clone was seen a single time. CDR3 region: CASSVLAGPTSTDTQYF. As DNA, the CDR3 is TGTGCCAGCAGTGTACTAGCGGGCCCCACTAGCACAGATACGCAGTATTTT. The V call is TRBV6-4, the J call TRBJ2-3, with 9 bases fitting TRBD2. The CDR3 runs 17 residues. Germline CDR1 MRHNA, CDR2 SNTAGT. V was pared by 4 bases and J by 0 bases, with 8 bases of the junction left unmatched.

The CDR3 nucleotides are TGTGCCAGCAGCGGGAGGGCAACTAATGAAAAACTGTTTTTT. Its protein is CASSGRATNEKLFF. The rearrangement joins TRBV25-1 to TRBJ1-4; D gene ambiguous. Trimming stripped 6 bases from V and 0 bases from J, with 8 bases between. The CDR3 is made up of 14 amino acids. CDR1 and CDR2 from the germline V gene are MGHDK and SYGVNS. The full variable domain, completed using reference TRBV25-1 and TRBJ1-4, is EADIYQTPRYLVIGTGKKITLECSQTMGHDKMYWYQQDPGMELHLIHYSYGVNSTEKGDLSSESTVSRIRTEHFPLTLESARPSHTSQYLCASSGRATNEKLFFGSGTQLSVL.

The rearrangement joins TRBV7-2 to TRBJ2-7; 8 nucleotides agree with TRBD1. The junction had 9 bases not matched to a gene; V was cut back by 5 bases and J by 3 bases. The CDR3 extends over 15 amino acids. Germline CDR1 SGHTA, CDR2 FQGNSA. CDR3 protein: CASSLSGQGGYEQYF. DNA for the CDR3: TGTGCCAGCAGCCTCTCAGGACAGGGCGGCTACGAGCAGTACTTC. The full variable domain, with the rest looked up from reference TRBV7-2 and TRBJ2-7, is GAGVSQSPSNKVTEKGKDVELRCDPISGHTALYWYRQSLGQGLEFLIYFQGNSAPDKSGLPSDRFSAERTGGSVSTLTIQRTQQEDSAVYLCASSLSGQGGYEQYFGPGTRLTVT.

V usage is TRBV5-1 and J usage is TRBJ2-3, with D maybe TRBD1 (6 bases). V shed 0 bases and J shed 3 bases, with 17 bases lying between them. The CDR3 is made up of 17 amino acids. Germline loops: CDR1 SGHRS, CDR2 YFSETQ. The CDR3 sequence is CASSLVPGVLSTDTQYF. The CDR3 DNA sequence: TGCGCCAGCAGCTTGGTGCCAGGGGTCCTAAGTACAGATACGCAGTATTTT.

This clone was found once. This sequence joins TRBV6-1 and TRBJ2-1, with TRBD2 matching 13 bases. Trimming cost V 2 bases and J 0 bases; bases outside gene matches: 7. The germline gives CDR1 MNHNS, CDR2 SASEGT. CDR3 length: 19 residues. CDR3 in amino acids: CASSEHPGLAGSSYNEQFF. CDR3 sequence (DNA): TGTGCCAGCAGTGAACATCCGGGACTAGCGGGAAGCTCCTACAATGAGCAGTTCTTC.

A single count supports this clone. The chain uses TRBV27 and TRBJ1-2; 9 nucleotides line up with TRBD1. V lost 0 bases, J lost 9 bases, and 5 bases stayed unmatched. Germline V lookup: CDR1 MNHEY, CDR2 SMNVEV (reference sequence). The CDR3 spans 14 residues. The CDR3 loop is CASSLSLGQGRYTF. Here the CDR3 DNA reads TGTGCCAGCAGTTTATCCCTAGGACAGGGGCGCTACACCTTC.

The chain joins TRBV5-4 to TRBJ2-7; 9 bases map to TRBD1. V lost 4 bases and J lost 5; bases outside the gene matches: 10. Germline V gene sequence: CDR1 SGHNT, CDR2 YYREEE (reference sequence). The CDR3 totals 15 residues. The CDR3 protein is CASSPGTGTFHEQYF. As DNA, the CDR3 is TGTGCCAGCAGCCCTGGGACAGGGACGTTTCACGAGCAGTACTTC.

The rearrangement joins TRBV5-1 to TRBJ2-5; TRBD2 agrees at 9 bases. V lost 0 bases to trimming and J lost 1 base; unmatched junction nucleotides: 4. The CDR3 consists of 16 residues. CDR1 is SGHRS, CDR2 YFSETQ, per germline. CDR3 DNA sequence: TGCGCCAGCAGCTTGGTGGGCGGGGGGGCCCAAGAGACCCAGTACTTC. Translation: CASSLVGGGAQETQYF.

This CDR3 reads CASSFRTSATSSYNEQFF. As DNA, the CDR3 is TGTGCCAGCAGTTTTAGGACTAGCGCTACCAGCTCCTACAATGAGCAGTTCTTC. The chain is built from TRBV27 and TRBJ2-1; 9 bases fit TRBD2. The CDR3 runs 18 residues. From germline, CDR1 is MNHEY and CDR2 SMNVEV (reference sequence). After removal of 3 bases from V and 0 bases from J, the junction contained 9 bases not matched to a gene.

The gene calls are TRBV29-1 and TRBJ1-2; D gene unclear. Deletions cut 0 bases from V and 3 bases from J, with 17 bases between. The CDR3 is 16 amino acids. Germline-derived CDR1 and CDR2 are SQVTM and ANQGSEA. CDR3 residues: CSVEDRSANPHYGYTF. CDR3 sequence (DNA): TGCAGCGTTGAAGACCGCTCAGCGAACCCTCACTATGGCTACACCTTC.

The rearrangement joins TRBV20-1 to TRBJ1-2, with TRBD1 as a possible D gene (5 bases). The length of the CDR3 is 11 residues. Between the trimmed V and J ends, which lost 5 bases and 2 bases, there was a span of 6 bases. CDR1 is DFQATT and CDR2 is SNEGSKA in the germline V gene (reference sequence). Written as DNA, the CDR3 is TGCAGTGCTGGGGGGAACTATGGCTACACCTTC. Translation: CSAGGNYGYTF.

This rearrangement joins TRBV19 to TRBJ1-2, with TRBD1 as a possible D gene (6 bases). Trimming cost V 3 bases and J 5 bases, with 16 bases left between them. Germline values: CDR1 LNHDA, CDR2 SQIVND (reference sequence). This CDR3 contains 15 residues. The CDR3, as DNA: TGTGCCAGTAGTATTCCGGGACAAGCGACTTATGGCTACACCTTC. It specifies CASSIPGQATYGYTF. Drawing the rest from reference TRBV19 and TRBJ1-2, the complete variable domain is DGGITQSPKYLFRKEGQNVTLSCEQNLNHDAMYWYRQDPGQGLRLIYYSQIVNDFQKGDIAEGYSVSREKKESFPLTVTSAQKNPTAFYLCASSIPGQATYGYTFGSGTRLTVV.

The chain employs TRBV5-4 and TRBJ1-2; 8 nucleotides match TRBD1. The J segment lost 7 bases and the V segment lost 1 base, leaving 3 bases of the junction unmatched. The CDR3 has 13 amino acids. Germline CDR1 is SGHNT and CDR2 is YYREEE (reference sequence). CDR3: CASSLWGTGGYTF. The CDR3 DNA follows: TGTGCCAGCAGCTTGTGGGGGACAGGTGGCTACACCTTC.

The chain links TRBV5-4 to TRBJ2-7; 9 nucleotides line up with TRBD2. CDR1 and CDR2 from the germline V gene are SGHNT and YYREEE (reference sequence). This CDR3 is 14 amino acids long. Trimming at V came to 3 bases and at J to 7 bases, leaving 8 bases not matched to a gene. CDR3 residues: CASSSGLAPWEQYF. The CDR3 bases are TGTGCCAGCAGCTCGGGACTAGCTCCCTGGGAGCAGTACTTC.

CDR3 coding DNA: TGTGCCAGCAGCCCCAGACAGGGCTGGGGCAAACTGTTTTTT. It specifies CASSPRQGWGKLFF. The chain links TRBV6-5 to TRBJ1-4; 7 positions match TRBD1. This CDR3 has 14 amino acids. Looked up from germline, CDR1 is MNHEY and CDR2 is SVGAGI. The ends lost 6 bases at V and 11 bases at J; junction bases unmatched: 12.

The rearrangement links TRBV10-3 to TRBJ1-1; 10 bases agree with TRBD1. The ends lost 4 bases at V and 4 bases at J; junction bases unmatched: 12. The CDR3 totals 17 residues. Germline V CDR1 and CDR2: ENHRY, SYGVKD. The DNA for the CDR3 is TGTGCCATCAGTGTGGGACAGGGGTTGGGAAAGGGCACTGAAGCTTTCTTT. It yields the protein CAISVGQGLGKGTEAFF.

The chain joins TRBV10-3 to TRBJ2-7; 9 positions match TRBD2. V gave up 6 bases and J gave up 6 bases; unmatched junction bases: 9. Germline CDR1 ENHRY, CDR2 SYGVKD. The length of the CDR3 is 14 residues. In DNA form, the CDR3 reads TGTGCCATCAGGTTAGCGGGAGAACCCGCCGAGCAGTACTTC. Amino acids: CAIRLAGEPAEQYF.

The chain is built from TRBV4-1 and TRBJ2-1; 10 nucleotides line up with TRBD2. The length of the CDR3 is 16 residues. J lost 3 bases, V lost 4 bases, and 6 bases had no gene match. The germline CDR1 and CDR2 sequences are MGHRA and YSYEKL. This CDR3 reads CASSPTTSGVYNEQFF. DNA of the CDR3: TGCGCCAGCAGCCCTACTACTAGCGGGGTCTACAATGAGCAGTTCTTC.

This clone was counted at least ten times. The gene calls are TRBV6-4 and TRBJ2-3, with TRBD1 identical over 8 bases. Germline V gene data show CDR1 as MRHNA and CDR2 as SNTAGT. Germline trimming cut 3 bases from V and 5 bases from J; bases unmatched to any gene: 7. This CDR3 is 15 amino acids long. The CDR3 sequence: CASSDQQGDLDTQYF. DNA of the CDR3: TGTGCCAGCAGTGATCAACAGGGGGATTTAGATACGCAGTATTTT.

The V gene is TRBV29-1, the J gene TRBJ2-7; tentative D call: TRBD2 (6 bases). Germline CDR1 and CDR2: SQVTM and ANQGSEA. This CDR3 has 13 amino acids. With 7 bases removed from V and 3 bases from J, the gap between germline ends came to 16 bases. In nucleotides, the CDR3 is TGCAGCGCCTCGACTAGTCAGGACTACGAGCAGTACTTC. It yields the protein CSASTSQDYEQYF.

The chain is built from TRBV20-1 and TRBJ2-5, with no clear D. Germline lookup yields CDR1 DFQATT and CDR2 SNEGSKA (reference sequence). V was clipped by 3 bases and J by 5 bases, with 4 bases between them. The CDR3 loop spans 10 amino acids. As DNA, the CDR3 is TGCAGTGCTAGGTCGGAGACCCAGTACTTC. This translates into CSARSETQYF.